This passage covers 18 T cell receptor beta chains from one sample sequenced in a study of PD-1 blockade in classical Hodgkin lymphoma. Time point denoted: cycle 4 day 1 (C4D1), after 6 weeks of nivolumab. Autologous stem cell transplantation was followed by relapse in every patient, and brentuximab vedotin exposure varied. Magnetic depletion of unwanted cells isolated CD4+ T cells from thawed PBMCs. Sequencing was performed with immunoSEQ multiplex PCR; in TCRdb, only in-frame clones are kept and a portion is missing. This table has roughly 18,000 clones, approximately 77% appearing once. The sample was CD4+ T cells from blood, taken before the fourth cycle of nivolumab. These TCRs come from a human donor with classical Hodgkin lymphoma.

This clone was detected a few times. The V call is TRBV10-1, the J call TRBJ2-1; D not certain. There are 18 residues in the CDR3. The V gene's germline CDR1 is WNHNN and CDR2 SYGVQD (reference sequence). V was cut by 0 bases and J by 0 bases, with 15 bases left in between. The DNA for the CDR3 is TGCGCCAGCAGTGAGTCGGTTGCTACCCTTGCCTCCTACAATGAGCAGTTCTTC. Translation: CASSESVATLASYNEQFF.

The chain joins TRBV21-1 to TRBJ1-1; the table's D call, TRBD1, was not checked against the DNA. TRBV21-1 is described as a pseudogene. The length of the CDR3 is 13 residues. The CDR3 region has the DNA TGTGCCAGCAGCAGACAGGGGGGCACTGAAGCTTTCTTT. This codes for CASSRQGGTEAFF.

V is TRBV10-3 and J is TRBJ2-7, with 7 bases identical to TRBD1. In germline, CDR1 is ENHRY, CDR2 SYGVKD. V shed 6 bases and J 3 bases; nucleotides not matched to a gene: 14. The CDR3 loop spans 16 amino acids. The CDR3 loop reads CAIRPGDSLSIYEQYV. For the CDR3, the DNA is TGTGCCATCAGGCCAGGGGACAGTTTATCAATCTACGAGCAGTACGTC.

Regarding this clone: This sample also contains other DNA sequences that code for the same CDR3. This chain uses TRBV18 with TRBJ2-3; 11 positions agree with TRBD2. This CDR3 is 16 amino acids long. Germline V gene lookup returns CDR1 KGHSH and CDR2 LQKENI. V shed 3 bases, J shed 3 bases, and the junction held 5 bases outside the gene matches. In nucleotides, the CDR3 is TGTGCCAGCTCACCTGTAGCGGGGGGGCCTACAGATACGCAGTATTTT. It specifies CASSPVAGGPTDTQYF.

The rearrangement joins TRBV9 to TRBJ1-1; D is undetermined. CDR1 and CDR2 from the germline V gene are SGDLS and YYNGEE. CDR3 length: 15 amino acids. Trimming took off 1 base at V and 1 base at J, with 11 bases between the two ends. The CDR3 loop reads CASSVIAEGNTEAFF. CDR3 DNA sequence: TGTGCCAGCAGCGTAATTGCTGAGGGGAACACTGAAGCTTTCTTT.

The chain is built from TRBV5-6 and TRBJ1-6; D possibly corresponds to TRBD1 (6 bases). With 1 base removed from V and 9 bases from J, the gap between germline ends came to 14 bases. The CDR3 covers 15 residues. Germline V gene data show CDR1 as SGHDT and CDR2 as YYEEEE. The CDR3 DNA reads as TGTGCCAGCAGCTTGCGGGGGCTGGTGGGTTCACCCCTCCACTTT. It is translated as CASSLRGLVGSPLHF.

The chain carries TRBV19 and TRBJ1-5, with D tentatively TRBD1 (5 bases). Looked up from germline, CDR1 is LNHDA and CDR2 is SQIVND (reference sequence). V was trimmed by 3 bases and J by 4 bases, leaving 16 bases between them. CDR3 length: 16 residues. The CDR3 loop is CASSMGRQGGNQPQHF. DNA for the CDR3: TGTGCCAGTAGTATGGGCAGGCAGGGAGGAAATCAGCCCCAGCATTTT. Full variable domain (missing parts from reference TRBV19 and TRBJ1-5): DGGITQSPKYLFRKEGQNVTLSCEQNLNHDAMYWYRQDPGQGLRLIYYSQIVNDFQKGDIAEGYSVSREKKESFPLTVTSAQKNPTAFYLCASSMGRQGGNQPQHFGDGTRLSIL.

The gene calls are TRBV27 and TRBJ2-1; 15 bases agree with TRBD2. The length of the CDR3 is 15 residues. Germline CDR1 reads MNHEY; CDR2 reads SMNVEV (reference sequence). V trimming: 3 bases; J trimming: 14 bases; junction bases outside the gene matches: 8. The CDR3 protein is CASSFQGTSGRPEFF. For the CDR3, the DNA is TGTGCCAGCAGTTTCCAAGGGACTAGCGGGAGGCCGGAGTTCTTC.

The genes are TRBV5-4 and TRBJ2-5; D might be TRBD1 or TRBD2, each matching 5 bases. The length of the CDR3 is 14 residues. V dropped 1 base and J dropped 3 bases, with 10 bases sitting between them. Germline lookup yields CDR1 SGHNT and CDR2 YYREEE (reference sequence). The CDR3 loop is CASSLQGAEETQYF. CDR3 DNA: TGTGCCAGCAGCTTGCAGGGAGCGGAAGAGACCCAGTACTTC.

This clone has just a few counts. The chain's CDR3 is CAWSRDNQPQHF. As DNA, the CDR3 is TGTGCCTGGAGCAGGGACAATCAGCCCCAGCATTTT. The chain combines TRBV30 with TRBJ1-5; tentatively, D is TRBD1 (5 bases). CDR3 length equals 12 residues. Germline V gene lookup returns CDR1 GTSNPN and CDR2 SVGIG (reference sequence). V lost 3 bases and J lost 3, with 6 bases in between.

This clone was observed a few times. The V and J genes are TRBV5-1 and TRBJ2-2; D unclear. V lost 4 bases to trimming and J lost 6 bases, with 19 bases between them. Per germline, CDR1 SGHRS and CDR2 YFSETQ. This CDR3 has 16 residues. CDR3 in amino acids: CASSPGLGSGAGELFF. The DNA for the CDR3 is TGCGCCAGCAGCCCGGGTCTAGGAAGTGGCGCCGGGGAGCTGTTTTTT.

The chain uses TRBV10-1 and TRBJ1-1, with 7 bases that match TRBD1. CDR1 and CDR2 from the germline V gene are WNHNN and SYGVQD (reference sequence). Trimming removed 5 bases from V and 2 bases from J; junction bases left unmatched: 17. This CDR3 is 18 amino acids long. The CDR3 DNA is TGCGCCAGCAGTAAAGGGGGCTGGGGTAGAGCACTAAACACTGAAGCTTTCTTT. Protein: CASSKGGWGRALNTEAFF.

The chain combines TRBV10-2 with TRBJ2-2; D may be TRBD1 (6 bases). Germline CDR1 and CDR2: WSHSY and SAAADI. The V end lost 3 bases, the J end lost 2 bases, and 13 bases lay between the germline ends. The CDR3 spans 16 residues. The CDR3 bases are TGCGCCAGCAGTGAACTCAGGGGCCTAAACACCGGGGAGCTGTTTTTT. Translating gives CASSELRGLNTGELFF.

The gene calls are TRBV5-6 and TRBJ2-7; 10 bases are a match to TRBD2. Per germline, CDR1 SGHDT and CDR2 YYEEEE. V lost 4 bases and J lost 3; bases outside the gene matches: 10. CDR3 length: 16 residues. Here the CDR3 reads CASSQGTGTSVYEQYF. For the CDR3, the DNA is TGTGCCAGCAGCCAAGGTACCGGGACTAGCGTCTACGAGCAGTACTTC.

V and J are TRBV2 and TRBJ1-3, with D tentatively TRBD1 (5 bases). Germline CDR1 and CDR2: SNHLY and FYNNEI. The CDR3 extends over 12 amino acids. V was cut by 8 bases and J by 3 bases, with 8 bases left in between. The CDR3, as DNA: TGTGCCAGCGGGGCAGATGGAAACACCATATATTTT. This translates into CASGADGNTIYF.

This clone was detected only a few times. The chain carries TRBV6-6 and TRBJ2-1; D unclear. Trimming pared 0 bases from V and 5 bases from J, leaving 11 bases between. The CDR3 totals 15 residues. The germline gives CDR1 MNHNY, CDR2 SVGAGI (reference sequence). The CDR3 DNA sequence: TGTGCCAGCAGTTACTCGTGGTTTAGTGACAATGAGCAGTTCTTC. It translates to CASSYSWFSDNEQFF.

The J gene is TRBJ2-7, the V gene TRBV6-1; D not resolved. Trimming removed 10 bases from V and 4 bases from J, with 8 bases in between. The CDR3 runs to 10 residues. In germline, CDR1 is MNHNS, CDR2 SASEGT. The CDR3 sequence: CATFYYEQYF. The CDR3 nucleotides read TGTGCCACCTTTTATTACGAGCAGTACTTC.

The chain combines TRBV4-3 with TRBJ2-7; unclear D gene. The V end lost 4 bases, the J end lost 6 bases, and 16 bases lay between the germline ends. From germline, CDR1 is LGHNA and CDR2 YSLEER. The CDR3 loop spans 14 amino acids. CDR3 sequence reads: CASSPLSVSGEQYF. DNA of the CDR3: TGCGCCAGCAGCCCCCTTTCAGTGTCTGGCGAGCAGTACTTC.